This T cell receptor beta chain was observed in a study of response to subunit inactivated influenza vaccine. This clonotype has a handful of counts. This CDR3 spans 15 amino acids. With 5 bases removed from V and 1 base from J, the gap between germline ends came to 14 bases. From germline, CDR1 is SGHVS and CDR2 FQNEAQ. A single record per CDR3 protein comes from TCRdb applying MiXCR to the RT-PCR reads. The table records over 450,000 distinct CDR3 sequences, approximately 13% of them present only once. The TCR originated in a man aged 50 to 59 who received an inactivated influenza vaccine. The rearrangement joins TRBV7-8 to TRBJ2-5, with a tentative D call TRBD2 (6 bases). The starting material was PBMCs from blood, obtained around seven weeks after vaccination. The CDR3 DNA reads as TGTGCCAGCAGCCAATGGTCCGGGGGCCAAGAGACCCAGTACTTC. It yields the protein CASSQWSGGQETQYF. Combining the CDR3 with reference TRBV7-8 and TRBJ2-5 gives the whole variable domain GAGVSQSPRYKVAKRGQDVALRCDPISGHVSLFWYQQALGQGPEFLTYFQNEAQLDKSGLPSDRFFAERPEGSVSTLKIQRTQQEDSAVYLCASSQWSGGQETQYFGPGTRLLVL.